This T cell receptor beta chain was found in a study of early T cells in non-severe SARS-CoV-2 infection. General study results and limits: Clonotype matching in VDJdb favored anti-spike CD8 responses and did not capture private and CD4 specificities.

The CDR3 has 16 residues. The germline gives CDR1 LGHDT, CDR2 YNNKEL (reference sequence). V lost 1 base and J lost 4; bases outside the gene matches: 9. Individual cDNA molecules each received unique molecular identifiers attached to them. TCRdb reprocessed the 5' RACE reads via MiXCR and lists one record per CDR3 protein. The sample has tens of thousands of distinct CDR3 sequences, 12% seen once. Remarks on this clonotype: The antigen remains undetermined.

The genes are TRBV3-1 and TRBJ1-2; TRBD1 aligns across 7 bases. The TCR was taken from an adult who was a healthcare worker with PCR-confirmed SARS-CoV-2 infection or an uninfected control (not recorded which). The sample consisted of whole blood. CDR3 DNA: TGTGCCAGCAGCCAAGGGGCACAGGGGATCTTCTATGGCTACACCTTC. This codes for CASSQGAQGIFYGYTF.